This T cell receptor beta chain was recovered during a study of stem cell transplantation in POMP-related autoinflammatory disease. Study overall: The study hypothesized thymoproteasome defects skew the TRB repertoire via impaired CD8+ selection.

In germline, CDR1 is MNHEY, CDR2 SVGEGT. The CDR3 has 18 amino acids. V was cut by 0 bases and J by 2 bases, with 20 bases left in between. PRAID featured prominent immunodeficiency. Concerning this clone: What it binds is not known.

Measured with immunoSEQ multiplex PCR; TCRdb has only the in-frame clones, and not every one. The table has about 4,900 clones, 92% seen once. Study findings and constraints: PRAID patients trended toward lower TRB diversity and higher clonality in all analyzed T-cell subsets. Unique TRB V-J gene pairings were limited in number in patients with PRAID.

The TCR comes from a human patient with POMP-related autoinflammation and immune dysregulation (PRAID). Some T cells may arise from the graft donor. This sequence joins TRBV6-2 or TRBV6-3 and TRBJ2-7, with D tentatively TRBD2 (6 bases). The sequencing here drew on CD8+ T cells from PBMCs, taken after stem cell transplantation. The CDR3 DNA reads TGTGCCAGCAGTTACTCGGATATCAGGACTACCCTAACCTACGAGCAGTACTTC. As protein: CASSYSDIRTTLTYEQYF.